The 12 T cell receptor beta chains listed next were all sequenced from one sample in a study of blood T cell repertoires in COVID-19. Some clones are missing from TCRdb's copy, which holds only in-frame ones; the method was immunoSEQ multiplex PCR. The sample carries around 120,000 clones, over 75% recorded once. The specimen sequenced was peripheral blood. These receptor sequences come from a human donor with active COVID-19. The donor label of this sample is uncertain.

The V gene is TRBV28, the J gene TRBJ1-1, with D hard to call. The CDR3 spans 11 residues. CDR1 and CDR2 (germline): MDHEN, SYDVKM. With 5 bases removed from V and 4 bases from J, the gap between germline ends came to 5 bases. CDR3 in amino acids: CASSLATEAFF. The CDR3 coding sequence is TGTGCCAGCAGTCTGGCCACTGAAGCTTTCTTT.

The CDR3 loop is CASSLSGTRTDTQYF. The CDR3 region has the DNA TGTGCCAGCAGCTTGAGCGGGACCCGCACAGATACGCAGTATTTT. The chain carries TRBV7-2 and TRBJ2-3, with TRBD2 matching over 7 bases. The trim removed 3 bases at V and 1 base at J, leaving 4 bases unmatched. Germline loops: CDR1 SGHTA, CDR2 FQGNSA. The CDR3 contains 15 residues.

This clone has only a few counts. The chain has TRBV4-2 and TRBJ2-2; 12 positions match TRBD2. CDR1 and CDR2 from the germline V gene are LGHNA and YNFKEQ. Unmatched junction bases numbered 8, after V lost 1 base and J lost 5 bases. The CDR3 contains 18 residues. The CDR3 is CASSQASGGAGRTGELFF. CDR3 DNA: TGTGCCAGCAGCCAAGCTAGCGGGGGGGCCGGTCGAACCGGGGAGCTGTTTTTT.

The V call is TRBV6-1, the J call TRBJ1-2; unclear D gene. This CDR3 has 15 residues. V lost 2 bases to trimming and J lost 2 bases, with 12 bases between them. Looked up from germline, CDR1 is MNHNS and CDR2 is SASEGT. The CDR3 protein is CASSEIFSGNYGYTF. CDR3 coding DNA: TGTGCCAGCAGTGAAATTTTCTCGGGGAACTATGGCTACACCTTC.

The V and J genes are TRBV6-2 or TRBV6-3 and TRBJ2-7, with D maybe TRBD2 (6 bases). The CDR3 runs to 17 residues. Germline assignment: CDR1 MNHEY and CDR2 SVGEGT. V was trimmed by 0 bases and J by 4 bases, leaving 19 bases between them. The CDR3 sequence: CASSYSLLRGSEYEQYF. The CDR3 DNA sequence: TGTGCCAGCAGTTACTCACTGCTTCGGGGGTCCGAATACGAGCAGTACTTC.

The chain is built from TRBV5-1 and TRBJ2-7; 11 positions agree with TRBD2. J was trimmed by 3 bases and V by 4 bases; bases with no gene match: 9. This CDR3 has 16 residues. CDR1 and CDR2 from the germline V gene are SGHRS and YFSETQ. The CDR3 region is CASSPALAGVNYEQYF. The CDR3 region has the DNA TGCGCCAGCAGCCCCGCACTAGCGGGGGTCAACTACGAGCAGTACTTC.

The gene calls are TRBV6-4 and TRBJ2-1, with TRBD2 matching 7 bases. This CDR3 contains 17 residues. Germline values: CDR1 MRHNA, CDR2 SNTAGT. V dropped 7 bases and J dropped 2; count of bases not matched to a gene: 14. In DNA form, the CDR3 reads TGTGCCAGCACCCCAAAAATTAGCGGGCGGGCCTACAATGAGCAGTTCTTC. The encoded protein is CASTPKISGRAYNEQFF.

CDR3 sequence: CASRLGGVLQETQYF. As DNA, the CDR3 is TGTGCCAGCCGTCTCGGCGGGGTGTTGCAAGAGACCCAGTACTTC. The rearrangement links TRBV2 to TRBJ2-5; D is perhaps TRBD2 (6 bases). The CDR3 extends over 15 amino acids. The V gene lost 8 bases and the J gene lost 2 bases, with 18 bases spanning the gap. The germline gives CDR1 SNHLY, CDR2 FYNNEI.

V is TRBV28 and J is TRBJ1-1; D might be TRBD1 (5 bases). The CDR3 length is 14 residues. CDR1 is MDHEN, CDR2 SYDVKM, per germline. The ends were cut back, 3 bases at V and 5 bases at J, with 13 bases in the middle. The CDR3 is CASSFGGWRTEAFF. As DNA, the CDR3 is TGTGCCAGCAGTTTCGGGGGTTGGAGGACTGAAGCTTTCTTT.

The chain carries TRBV6-2 or TRBV6-3 and TRBJ1-1; tentatively, D is TRBD1 (6 bases). This CDR3 has 13 residues. Trimming left V 6 bases short and J 2 bases short, with 10 bases between. CDR1 and CDR2 (germline): MNHEY, SVGEGT. The CDR3 is CASSLQGNTEAFF. The CDR3 DNA reads TGTGCCAGCAGCTTACAGGGTAACACTGAAGCTTTCTTT.

The chain carries TRBV20-1 and TRBJ2-7; D unclear. The CDR3 runs to 13 residues. The ends were cut back, 3 bases at V and 1 base at J, with 10 bases in the middle. Germline V gives CDR1 DFQATT, CDR2 SNEGSKA (reference sequence). DNA for the CDR3: TGCAGTGCTAGTAGCTCGCATTCCTACGAGCAGTACTTC. This encodes CSASSSHSYEQYF.

The chain carries TRBV10-1 and TRBJ2-1, with 8 bases fitting TRBD1. The length of the CDR3 is 19 residues. Per the germline V gene, CDR1 is WNHNN and CDR2 is SYGVQD (reference sequence). The junction had 13 bases not matched to a gene; V was cut back by 3 bases and J by 0 bases. The CDR3 nucleotides are TGCGCCAGCAGTGATTTTCGGACAGGGTTCTTGAGCTCCTACAATGAGCAGTTCTTC. This gives the protein CASSDFRTGFLSSYNEQFF.